These T cell receptor beta chains were read from a single sample in a study of blood T cell repertoires in COVID-19. TCRdb's table, derived via immunoSEQ multiplex PCR, lists solely in-frame clones and lacks some. The sample carries roughly 250,000 clones, approximately 78% recorded once. Sequencing input: peripheral blood. The receptors come from a woman aged 55-69 years with active or convalescent COVID-19. The CDR3 runs from the conserved cysteine through the conserved F or W. Fields, in order: D gene, clone size, V gene, J gene, CDR3 DNA, CDR3 protein. A D gene is named only where the DNA matches it firmly. Part of the rows lack a size; the others show once, few, many or a class for expanded clones.

.	.	TRBV19	TRBJ2-1	TGTGCCAGTATAAGGGGGTCCTACAATGAGCAGTTCTTC	CASIRGSYNEQFF
.	.	TRBV6-2/TRBV6-3	TRBJ1-1	TGTGCCAGCAGTTACTCGACTTCCGGCCAGGGGCGGACTGAAGCTTTCTTT	CASSYSTSGQGRTEAFF
.	.	TRBV5-1	TRBJ1-2	TGCGCCAGCAGCGACGGGTCGTTCTATGGCTACACCTTC	CASSDGSFYGYTF
.	.	TRBV6-5	TRBJ1-1	TGTGCCAGCAGTTACTCGGAGTCTGAAGCTTTCTTT	CASSYSESEAFF
TRBD2	.	TRBV4-2	TRBJ2-4	TGTGCCAGCAGCCAAGACCCTAGCGGGGGGGCACACATTCAGTACTTC	CASSQDPSGGAHIQYF
TRBD1	.	TRBV6-2/TRBV6-3	TRBJ1-1	TGTGCCAGCAGTTACGACAGGGGGGGGGAAGCTTTCTTT	CASSYDRGGEAFF
.	.	TRBV7-9	TRBJ1-2	TGTGCCAGCAGCTTAGGGCACAGGGCTGGCTACACCTTC	CASSLGHRAGYTF
.	.	TRBV5-1	TRBJ2-3	TGCGCCAGCAGCTTCAGACAGGAGACAGATACGCAGTATTTT	CASSFRQETDTQYF
.	.	TRBV5-6	TRBJ2-1	TGTGCCAGCAGCTTGGGCCCGCTTTCTCGGGAGCAGTTCTTC	CASSLGPLSREQFF
.	many	TRBV30	TRBJ2-7	TGTGCCTGGAAACGGGGCAGGGGATTATACGAGCAGTACTTC	CAWKRGRGLYEQYF
.	.	TRBV11-2	TRBJ1-5	TGTGCCAGCAGCTTAGACAGGAGGCAGCCCCAGCATTTT	CASSLDRRQPQHF
TRBD2	.	TRBV4-1	TRBJ2-7	TGCGCCAGCAGCCAAGACACAGCGGGGGGATACGAGCAGTACTTC	CASSQDTAGGYEQYF
.	.	TRBV2	TRBJ1-2	TGTGCCAGCAGTGAATACCACAGCCCTGGCTATGGCTACACCTTC	CASSEYHSPGYGYTF
TRBD1	.	TRBV6-5	TRBJ1-1	TGTGCCAGCAGCTTAGGACAGGGTGTTGAAGCTTTCTTT	CASSLGQGVEAFF
TRBD1	.	TRBV9	TRBJ2-6	TGTGCCAGCAGCGTAGGAGGGACAGGGGAGTCTGGGGCCAACGTCCTGACTTTC	CASSVGGTGESGANVLTF
TRBD2	.	TRBV3-1/TRBV3-2	TRBJ2-7	TGTGCCAGCAGTCGGGGGGGGATTAGGCAGTACTTC	CASSRGGIRQYF
TRBD2	.	TRBV3-1/TRBV3-2	TRBJ2-1	TGTGCCAGCAGCCAAACGCCCCAGCGGGGGGGCAGCGGAGGCAATGAGCAGTTCTTC	CASSQTPQRGGSGGNEQFF
.	few	TRBV7-8	TRBJ2-1	TGTGCCAGCAGCTTAAATGGACTGGACTACAATGAGCAGTTCTTC	CASSLNGLDYNEQFF
TRBD1	.	TRBV5-1	TRBJ2-3	TGCGCCAGCAGCAAGGGGGCCGTTGTAGATACGCAGTATTTT	CASSKGAVVDTQYF
TRBD1	.	TRBV19	TRBJ1-2	TGTGCCAGTAGCCGACAGGGTAGTGGCTACACCTTC	CASSRQGSGYTF
.	few	TRBV7-2	TRBJ2-7	TGTGCCAGCAGCTCCCGAGACACATACGAGCAGTACTTC	CASSSRDTYEQYF
.	.	TRBV5-4	TRBJ1-1	TGTGCCAGCAGCTTGGTCGGGGGTTTGAACACTGAAGCTTTCTTT	CASSLVGGLNTEAFF
.	.	TRBV4-1	TRBJ1-2	TGCGCCAGCAGCCTACTCGGGGGGACGGGCTACACCTTC	CASSLLGGTGYTF
.	.	TRBV30	TRBJ1-2	TGTGCCTGCCACGCAGGGAATTTCTATGTTAGCTACACCTTC	CACHAGNFYVSYTF
.	few	TRBV5-5	TRBJ1-4	TGTGCCAGCAGCCAGCGCCCCGCGACGGTACCTAATGAAAAACTGTTTTTT	CASSQRPATVPNEKLFF
TRBD2	.	TRBV4-3	TRBJ2-7	TGCGCCAGCAGCCAAGAACGGGCCACTAGCGGGGGCGCCTACGAGCAGTACTTC	CASSQERATSGGAYEQYF
TRBD1	.	TRBV25-1	TRBJ1-2	TGTGCCAGCTCAATCCAAGGACAGGGGTGGAATGGCTACACCTTC	CASSIQGQGWNGYTF
TRBD1	.	TRBV27	TRBJ1-2	TGTGCCAGCAGGCCCAGGGACAGGGGCTATGGCTACACCTTC	CASRPRDRGYGYTF